These T cell receptor beta chains were read from a single sample in a study of cytomegalovirus exposure and HLA in healthy donors. Assay used: immunoSEQ multiplex PCR; TCRdb lists only in-frame clones, some missing. Altogether 200,000 to 250,000 clones are present, approximately 79% being singletons, with the ten largest covering about 1.7%. Sequenced: PBMCs. All receptors derive from a man over 45 in good health and CMV-seronegative. The CDR3 runs from the conserved cysteine through the conserved F or W. The D gene is left open where the match is weak. A row's size may be missing; if present it is once, few, many or a size class.

j_call	clone_size	v_call	d_call	cdr3_aa	cdr3_nt
TRBJ2-5	.	TRBV9	.	CASSPGDSRETQYF	TGTGCCAGCAGCCCCGGGGATAGCCGGGAGACCCAGTACTTC
TRBJ2-4	.	TRBV6-5	TRBD1	CASSNRQGTLWF	TGTGCCAGCAGTAACCGACAGGGAACCCTCTGGTTC
TRBJ2-7	.	TRBV7-9	.	CASSLAAREQYF	TGTGCCAGCAGCTTAGCGGCGAGGGAGCAGTACTTC
TRBJ2-5	.	TRBV30	TRBD2	CAWSVPGGAGYGETQYF	TGTGCCTGGAGTGTACCCGGGGGGGCAGGGTACGGAGAGACCCAGTACTTC
TRBJ2-7	few	TRBV4-2	TRBD2	CASSQDPAGSSYEQYF	TGTGCCAGCAGCCAAGATCCAGCGGGGAGCTCCTACGAGCAGTACTTC
TRBJ1-1	once	TRBV5-1	.	CASSLVTANTEAFF	TGCGCCAGCAGCTTGGTGACAGCGAACACTGAAGCTTTCTTT
TRBJ1-1	.	TRBV7-9	.	CASSQRTDLNTEAFF	TGTGCCAGCAGCCAACGGACAGATCTGAACACTGAAGCTTTCTTT
TRBJ2-1	few	TRBV30	TRBD2	CAWRGLAGPYNEQFF	TGTGCCTGGAGGGGACTAGCGGGACCCTACAATGAGCAGTTCTTC
TRBJ2-5	.	TRBV27	.	CASSLRDNQETQYF	TGTGCCAGCAGTCTCCGGGACAACCAAGAGACCCAGTACTTC
TRBJ2-5	.	TRBV27	.	CASSRLTQGTQYF	TGTGCCAGCAGTCGACTCACTCAGGGGACCCAGTACTTC
TRBJ1-2	few	TRBV4-2	.	CASSQEGAAGHYGYTF	TGTGCCAGCAGCCAAGAGGGGGCGGCAGGACACTATGGCTACACCTTC
TRBJ2-3	.	TRBV5-4	.	CASSGGADDTQYF	TGTGCCAGCAGCGGCGGGGCGGACGATACGCAGTATTTT
TRBJ1-2	.	TRBV7-3	.	CASGGLGGGYTF	TGTGCCAGCGGGGGGTTGGGCGGCGGCTACACCTTC
TRBJ1-2	.	TRBV28	TRBD1	CASSSGQGINYGYTF	TGTGCCAGCAGTTCTGGACAGGGAATTAACTATGGCTACACCTTC
TRBJ1-1	.	TRBV5-1	.	CASSLGRGNTEAFF	TGCGCCAGCAGCTTAGGCAGGGGGAACACTGAAGCTTTCTTT
TRBJ2-3	.	TRBV21-1	.	CASSKSSGSSTDTQYF	TGTGCCAGCAGCAAAAGTAGCGGGAGTAGCACAGATACGCAGTATTTT
TRBJ1-5	once	TRBV10-3	.	CAIREHGTQNQPQHF	TGTGCCATCAGAGAACACGGGACACAGAATCAGCCCCAGCATTTT
TRBJ2-3	.	TRBV19	TRBD2	CASSLGTSGTDTQYF	TGTGCCAGTAGTTTGGGGACTAGCGGCACAGATACGCAGTATTTT
TRBJ1-4	.	TRBV11-2	.	CASSAGGSTNEKLFF	TGTGCCAGCAGCGCCGGCGGTTCAACTAATGAAAAACTGTTTTTT
TRBJ1-1	.	TRBV5-1	.	CASSIRGNTEAFF	TGCGCCAGCAGCATCCGGGGGAACACTGAAGCTTTCTTT
TRBJ2-1	few	TRBV5-4	TRBD2	CASSRTAYGGSLTYNEQFF	TGTGCCAGCAGCCGGACTGCTTATGGCGGGAGTCTGACCTACAATGAGCAGTTCTTC
TRBJ1-5	.	TRBV4-1	TRBD1	CASSQAPGQSNQPQHF	TGCGCCAGCAGCCAAGCCCCGGGACAGAGCAATCAGCCCCAGCATTTT
TRBJ2-7	.	TRBV28	TRBD2	CASITGTSGYEQYF	TGTGCCAGCATCACTGGGACTAGCGGCTACGAGCAGTACTTC
TRBJ2-3	.	TRBV7-3	.	CASSLTSAITDTQYF	TGTGCCAGCAGCTTAACTAGCGCCATCACAGATACGCAGTATTTT
TRBJ1-2	.	TRBV7-3	.	CASSLNRQGDGYTF	TGTGCCAGCAGCTTAAATCGGCAGGGCGATGGCTACACCTTC
TRBJ1-5	.	TRBV5-6	.	CASSLTQGYSNQPQHF	TGTGCCAGCAGCTTAACTCAGGGGTATAGCAATCAGCCCCAGCATTTT
TRBJ2-5	few	TRBV15	TRBD2	CATSRVNSGLETQYF	TGTGCCACCAGCAGAGTTAATAGCGGGTTGGAGACCCAGTACTTC
TRBJ2-7	.	TRBV5-6	.	CASSLVGQGLRGNEQYF	TGTGCCAGCAGCTTGGTGGGCCAGGGGCTAAGGGGAAACGAGCAGTACTTC
TRBJ2-7	few	TRBV7-2	.	CASSSGTSEQYF	TGTGCCAGCAGTTCAGGGACAAGCGAGCAGTACTTC
TRBJ1-1	few	TRBV28	.	CASSFRGQTEAFF	TGTGCCAGCAGTTTCCGAGGGCAGACTGAAGCTTTCTTT
TRBJ2-1	.	TRBV4-1	.	CASSHAGVTEQFF	TGCGCCAGCAGCCACGCCGGAGTTACTGAGCAGTTCTTC
TRBJ2-2	.	TRBV12-2	.	CASRLALTKRTPLGATGELFF	TGTGCAAGTCGCTTAGCGCTTACCAAGCGGACCCCCCTGGGTGCAACCGGGGAGCTGTTTTTT
TRBJ2-7	once	TRBV7-6	TRBD1	CASSLGTGVYEQYF	TGTGCCAGCAGCTTAGGGACAGGGGTCTACGAGCAGTACTTC
TRBJ1-2	.	TRBV7-3	.	CASSLTRQGSGYTF	TGTGCCAGCAGCTTAACGCGGCAGGGTAGTGGCTACACCTTC
TRBJ2-2	.	TRBV5-1	TRBD2	CASSKLAANTGELFF	TGCGCCAGCAGCAAACTAGCGGCTAACACCGGGGAGCTGTTTTTT
TRBJ2-1	.	TRBV27	.	CASSFETLAHNEQFF	TGTGCCAGCAGTTTCGAGACCCTAGCCCACAATGAGCAGTTCTTC
TRBJ2-7	.	TRBV9	TRBD2	CASSVGTSGIYEQYF	TGTGCCAGCAGCGTAGGAACTAGCGGGATCTACGAGCAGTACTTC
TRBJ2-5	few	TRBV5-4	TRBD2	CASSLALADQETQYF	TGTGCCAGCAGCTTGGCACTAGCGGACCAAGAGACCCAGTACTTC
TRBJ1-1	.	TRBV5-1	.	CASSFRVEGTEAFF	TGCGCCAGCAGCTTCAGGGTGGAGGGCACTGAAGCTTTCTTT
TRBJ2-7	.	TRBV29-1	.	CSVTEWQARSGQYF	TGCAGCGTGACCGAGTGGCAGGCACGGTCGGGACAGTACTTC
TRBJ2-1	.	TRBV6-4	.	CASSDSFTGTAGEQFF	TGTGCCAGCAGTGACTCATTTACAGGTACTGCTGGTGAGCAGTTCTTC
TRBJ2-6	.	TRBV7-3	.	CASSLTGSGANVLTF	TGTGCCAGCAGCCTTACAGGGTCCGGGGCCAACGTCCTGACTTTC
TRBJ1-4	.	TRBV19	.	CASSSGGAGEKLFF	TGTGCCAGTTCCTCTGGGGGGGCCGGTGAAAAACTGTTTTTT
TRBJ2-3	.	TRBV27	TRBD2	CASSRLAGGEDTQYF	TGTGCCAGCAGCCGACTAGCGGGAGGGGAAGATACGCAGTATTTT
TRBJ2-1	.	TRBV9	TRBD2	CASSELAGVGEQFF	TGTGCCAGCAGCGAACTAGCGGGAGTAGGTGAGCAGTTCTTC
TRBJ2-5	.	TRBV10-1	.	CASSESQVNSGETQYF	TGCGCCAGCAGTGAGTCCCAGGTGAATTCTGGAGAGACCCAGTACTTC
TRBJ1-2	.	TRBV15	TRBD1	CATSRGTGGPYGYTF	TGTGCCACCAGCAGAGGGACAGGGGGCCCCTATGGCTACACCTTC
TRBJ1-2	.	TRBV7-8	.	CASSLGWGDGYGYTF	TGTGCCAGCAGCTTAGGGTGGGGCGATGGCTATGGCTACACCTTC
TRBJ1-2	.	TRBV13	.	CASSKGGVFNYGYTF	TGTGCCAGCAGCAAGGGCGGGGTCTTTAACTATGGCTACACCTTC
TRBJ2-7	.	TRBV2	TRBD1	CASSEALRTGTLYEQYF	TGTGCCAGCAGTGAAGCGCTTCGGACAGGTACACTCTACGAGCAGTACTTC
TRBJ2-6	.	TRBV10-1	.	CASSESRAGPGANVLTF	TGCGCCAGCAGTGAGTCTAGGGCGGGTCCTGGGGCCAACGTCCTGACTTTC
TRBJ2-3	.	TRBV28	TRBD2	CASSEDHRLARQYF	TGTGCCAGCAGTGAAGACCATCGACTAGCAAGGCAGTATTTT
TRBJ2-1	.	TRBV6-5	.	CASSLSRSYNEQFF	TGTGCCAGTTCTCTGAGCCGCTCCTACAATGAGCAGTTCTTC